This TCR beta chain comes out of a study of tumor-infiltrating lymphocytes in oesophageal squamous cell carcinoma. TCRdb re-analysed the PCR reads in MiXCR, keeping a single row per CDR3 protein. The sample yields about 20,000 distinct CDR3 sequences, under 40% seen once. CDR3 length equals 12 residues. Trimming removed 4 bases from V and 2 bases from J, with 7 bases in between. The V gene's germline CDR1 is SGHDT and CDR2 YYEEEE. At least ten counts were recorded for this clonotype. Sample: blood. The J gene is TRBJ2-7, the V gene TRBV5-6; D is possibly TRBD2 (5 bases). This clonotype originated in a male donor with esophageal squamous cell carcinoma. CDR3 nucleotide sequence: TGTGCCAGCAGCCCCGGGACCTACGAGCAGTACTTC. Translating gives CASSPGTYEQYF. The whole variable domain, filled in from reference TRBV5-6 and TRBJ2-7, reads DAGVTQSPTHLIKTRGQQVTLRCSPKSGHDTVSWYQQALGQGPQFIFQYYEEEERQRGNFPDRFSGHQFPNYSSELNVNALLLGDSALYLCASSPGTYEQYFGPGTRLTVT.